This record concerns one TCR beta chain sequence. Its antigen is unidentified. The V gene lost 3 bases and the J gene lost 1 base, with 13 bases spanning the gap. CDR1 is SGHNT and CDR2 is YYREEE in the germline V gene (reference sequence). CDR3 length equals 15 residues. The data stem from a study of OX40 agonist ivuxolimab in advanced cancers. Autoimmune disease history or systemic immunosuppression disqualified patients. Only in-frame clones appear in the TCRdb table, and some are missing; sequencing was by immunoSEQ multiplex PCR. The data show roughly 140,000 clones, with roughly 92% seen just once and just over 0.3% held by the top ten. Study findings and constraints: Part of the nonresponder group also had normalized T-cell clonal expansion that was low. What antigens the expanded peripheral T cells recognized was never established.

This receptor was identified in an adult with an advanced solid tumor such as melanoma, head and neck, liver or kidney cancer. The sample in question was CD4+ or CD8+ T cells sorted from blood, obtained in a trial of the OX40 agonist ivuxolimab. The gene calls are TRBV5-4 and TRBJ1-1; perhaps TRBD1 as D (5 bases). Written as DNA, the CDR3 is TGTGCCAGCAGCTCCTTTTCCGGGACGAACACTGAAGCTTTCTTT. Its protein is CASSSFSGTNTEAFF.